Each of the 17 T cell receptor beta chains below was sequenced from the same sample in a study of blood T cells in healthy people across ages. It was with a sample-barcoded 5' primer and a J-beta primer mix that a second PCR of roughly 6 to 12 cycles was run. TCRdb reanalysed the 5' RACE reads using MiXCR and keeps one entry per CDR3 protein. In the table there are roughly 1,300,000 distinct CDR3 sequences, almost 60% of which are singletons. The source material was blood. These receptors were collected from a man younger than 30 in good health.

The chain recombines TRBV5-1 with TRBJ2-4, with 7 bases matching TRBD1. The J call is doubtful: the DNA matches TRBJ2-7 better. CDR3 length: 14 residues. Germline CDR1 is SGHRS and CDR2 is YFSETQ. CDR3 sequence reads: CASSYRQGSDEQYF. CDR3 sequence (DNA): TGCGCCAGCAGCTACCGACAGGGTTCGGACGAGCAGTACTTC.

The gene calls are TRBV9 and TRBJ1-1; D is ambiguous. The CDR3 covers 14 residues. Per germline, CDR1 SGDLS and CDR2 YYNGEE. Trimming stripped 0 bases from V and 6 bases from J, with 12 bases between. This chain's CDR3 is CASSVEVGVAEAFF. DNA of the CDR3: TGTGCCAGCAGCGTAGAGGTTGGGGTTGCTGAAGCTTTCTTT.

This CDR3 reads CAWSVGRRGGQPQHF. Written as DNA, the CDR3 is TGTGCCTGGAGTGTAGGTCGCAGGGGAGGTCAGCCCCAGCATTTT. This chain connects TRBV30 to TRBJ1-5; D is possibly TRBD1 (6 bases). Looked up from germline, CDR1 is GTSNPN and CDR2 is SVGIG (reference sequence). The CDR3 extends over 15 amino acids. V lost 0 bases and J 6 bases, leaving 15 bases between the germline ends. Together with reference TRBV30 and TRBJ1-5, the CDR3 gives the full variable domain: SQTIHQWPATLVQPVGSPLSLECTVEGTSNPNLYWYRQAAGRGLQLLFYSVGIGQISSEVPQNLSASRPQDRQFILSSKKLLLSDSGFYLCAWSVGRRGGQPQHFGDGTRLSIL.

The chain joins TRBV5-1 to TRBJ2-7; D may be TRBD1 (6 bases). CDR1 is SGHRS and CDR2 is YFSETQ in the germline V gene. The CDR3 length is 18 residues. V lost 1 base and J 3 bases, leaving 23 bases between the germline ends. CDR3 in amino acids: CASSLITGKDKLLYEQYF. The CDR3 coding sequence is TGCGCCAGCAGCTTGATCACAGGGAAGGACAAACTCCTCTACGAGCAGTACTTC.

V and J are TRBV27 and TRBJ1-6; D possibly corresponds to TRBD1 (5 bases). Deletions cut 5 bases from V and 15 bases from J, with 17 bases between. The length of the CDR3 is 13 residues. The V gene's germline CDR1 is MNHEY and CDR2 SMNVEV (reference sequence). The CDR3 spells CASSPGILNYLHF. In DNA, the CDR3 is TGTGCCAGCAGTCCAGGGATCCTTAATTACCTCCACTTT.

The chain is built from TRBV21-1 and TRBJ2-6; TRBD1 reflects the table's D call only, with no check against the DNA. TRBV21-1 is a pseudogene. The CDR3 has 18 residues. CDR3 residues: CASSRWLGRGVGANVLTF. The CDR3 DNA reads TGTGCCAGCAGCAGGTGGCTTGGCCGGGGTGTCGGGGCCAACGTCCTGACTTTC.

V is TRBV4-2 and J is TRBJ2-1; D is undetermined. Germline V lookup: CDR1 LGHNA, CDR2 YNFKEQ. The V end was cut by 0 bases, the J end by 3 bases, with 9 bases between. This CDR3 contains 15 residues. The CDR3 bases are TGTGCCAGCAGCCAAGATTTGGCTTTCTACAATGAGCAGTTCTTC. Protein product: CASSQDLAFYNEQFF.

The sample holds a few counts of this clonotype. The CDR3 coding sequence is TGCAGTGCTAGCGAGGCCTCCTACGAGCAGTACTTC. This sequence encodes CSASEASYEQYF. This chain joins TRBV20-1 and TRBJ2-7; D call uncertain. CDR3 length: 12 amino acids. Germline-derived CDR1 and CDR2 are DFQATT and SNEGSKA (reference sequence). Trimming cost V 3 bases and J 0 bases, with 6 bases left between them.

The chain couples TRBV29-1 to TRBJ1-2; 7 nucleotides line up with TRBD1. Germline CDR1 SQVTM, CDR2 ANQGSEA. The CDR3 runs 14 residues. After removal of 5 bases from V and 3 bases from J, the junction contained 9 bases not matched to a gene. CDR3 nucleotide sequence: TGCAGCGTTTCTTCGGCAGGGGGGGACTATGGCTACACCTTC. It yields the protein CSVSSAGGDYGYTF.

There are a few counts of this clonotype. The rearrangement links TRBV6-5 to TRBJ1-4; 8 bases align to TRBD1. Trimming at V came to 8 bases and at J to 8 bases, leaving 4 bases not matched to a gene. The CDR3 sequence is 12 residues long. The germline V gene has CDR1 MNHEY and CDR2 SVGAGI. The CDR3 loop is CASGQGGEKLFF. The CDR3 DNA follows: TGTGCCAGCGGACAGGGAGGCGAAAAACTGTTTTTT.

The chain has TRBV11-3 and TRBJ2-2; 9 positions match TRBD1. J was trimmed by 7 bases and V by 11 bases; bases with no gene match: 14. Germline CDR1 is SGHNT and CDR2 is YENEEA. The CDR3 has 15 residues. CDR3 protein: CARMDPDRGSGELFF. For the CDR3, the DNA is TGTGCCCGAATGGACCCGGACAGGGGTAGCGGGGAGCTGTTTTTT.

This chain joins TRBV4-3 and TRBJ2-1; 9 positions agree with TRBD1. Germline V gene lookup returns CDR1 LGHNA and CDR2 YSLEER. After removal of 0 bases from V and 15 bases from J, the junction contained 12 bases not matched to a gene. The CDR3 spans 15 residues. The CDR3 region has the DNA TGCGCCAGCAGCCAAGAAGGCGATAGGACAGGGGCTCGGTTCTTC. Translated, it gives CASSQEGDRTGARFF.

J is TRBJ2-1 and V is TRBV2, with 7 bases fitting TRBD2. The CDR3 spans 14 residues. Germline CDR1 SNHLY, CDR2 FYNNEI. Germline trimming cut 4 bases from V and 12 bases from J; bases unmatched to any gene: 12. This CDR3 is CASSVGGSYKGQFF. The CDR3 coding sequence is TGTGCCAGCAGTGTTGGCGGGAGTTACAAGGGGCAGTTCTTC.

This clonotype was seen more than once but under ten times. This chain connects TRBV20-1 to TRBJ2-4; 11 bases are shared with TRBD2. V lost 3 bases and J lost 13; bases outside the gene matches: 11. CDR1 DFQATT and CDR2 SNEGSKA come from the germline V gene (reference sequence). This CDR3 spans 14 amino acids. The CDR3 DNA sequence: TGCAGTGCTAGTATACTAGCGGGAGCTCTGGTGCAGTACTTC. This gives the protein CSASILAGALVQYF.

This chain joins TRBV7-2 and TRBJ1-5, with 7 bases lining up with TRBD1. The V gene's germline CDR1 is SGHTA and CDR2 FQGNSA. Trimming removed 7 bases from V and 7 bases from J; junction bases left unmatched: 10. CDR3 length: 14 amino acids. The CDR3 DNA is TGTGCCAGCACTAGCGGCAGGGGGTGGCAGCCCCAGCATTTT. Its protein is CASTSGRGWQPQHF.

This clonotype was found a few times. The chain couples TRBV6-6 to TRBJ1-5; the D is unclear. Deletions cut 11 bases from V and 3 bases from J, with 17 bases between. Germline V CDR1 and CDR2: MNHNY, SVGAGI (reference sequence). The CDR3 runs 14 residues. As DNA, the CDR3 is TGTGCCGCAAACCCGTGGGGTTTCAATCAGCCCCAGCATTTT. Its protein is CAANPWGFNQPQHF.

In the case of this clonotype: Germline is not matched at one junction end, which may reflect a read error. The CDR3 region is CANSQAGYNEQFF. The DNA for the CDR3 is TGCGCCAACAGCCAAGCTGGGTACAATGAGCAGTTCTTC. The chain uses TRBV4-1 and TRBJ2-1; no definite D call. CDR3 size: 13 residues. Germline loops: CDR1 MGHRA, CDR2 YSYEKL.